This T cell receptor beta chain derives from a study of T cells expressing NK-cell markers. The CDR3 contains 16 residues. TCRdb re-called the 5' RACE reads, yielding one record per CDR3 amino acid sequence without DNA. The listing records 550,000 or so distinct CDR3 sequences. The receptor comes from a man aged 18 to 30 in good health. The source material was blood T cells: a sorted CD56 or NKG2C T cell subset, CD4+ or CD8+ T cells, or bulk PBMC T cells (not recorded which). The chain carries TRBV12-3 or TRBV12-4 and TRBJ1-1; TCRdb picks TRBD1, but there is no DNA to check that call. The CDR3: CASSPLPGQGDTEAFF.